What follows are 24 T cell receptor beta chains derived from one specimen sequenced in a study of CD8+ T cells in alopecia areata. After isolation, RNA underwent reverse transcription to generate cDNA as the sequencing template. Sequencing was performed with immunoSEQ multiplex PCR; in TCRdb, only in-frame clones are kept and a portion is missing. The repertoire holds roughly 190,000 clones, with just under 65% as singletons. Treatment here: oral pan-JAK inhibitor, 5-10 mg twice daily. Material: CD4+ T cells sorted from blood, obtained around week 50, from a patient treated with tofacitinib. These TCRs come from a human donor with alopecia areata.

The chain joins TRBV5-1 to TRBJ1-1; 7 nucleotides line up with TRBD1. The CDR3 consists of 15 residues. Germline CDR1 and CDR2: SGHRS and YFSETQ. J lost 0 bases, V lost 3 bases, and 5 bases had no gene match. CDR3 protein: CASSWGQPMNTEAFF. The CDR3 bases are TGCGCCAGCAGCTGGGGACAGCCCATGAACACTGAAGCTTTCTTT.

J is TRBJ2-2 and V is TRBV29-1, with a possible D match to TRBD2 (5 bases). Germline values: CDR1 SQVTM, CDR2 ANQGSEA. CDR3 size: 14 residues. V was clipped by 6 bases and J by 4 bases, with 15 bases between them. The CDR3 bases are TGCAGCGTCGGCCCGGGGAAAAGCACCGGGGAGCTGTTTTTT. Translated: CSVGPGKSTGELFF.

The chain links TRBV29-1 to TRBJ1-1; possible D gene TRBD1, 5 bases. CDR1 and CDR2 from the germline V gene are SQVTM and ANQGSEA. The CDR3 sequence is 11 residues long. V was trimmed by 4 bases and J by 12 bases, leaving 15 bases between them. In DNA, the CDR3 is TGCAGCGTTGGGACGGGGGGAAAGACTTTCTTT. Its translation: CSVGTGGKTFF.

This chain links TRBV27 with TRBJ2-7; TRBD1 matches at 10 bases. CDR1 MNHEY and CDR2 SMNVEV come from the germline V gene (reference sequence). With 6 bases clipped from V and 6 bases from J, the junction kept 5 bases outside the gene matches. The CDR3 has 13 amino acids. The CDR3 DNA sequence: TGTGCCAGCAGAGGGACAGGGGCGTCCGAGCAGTACTTC. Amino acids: CASRGTGASEQYF.

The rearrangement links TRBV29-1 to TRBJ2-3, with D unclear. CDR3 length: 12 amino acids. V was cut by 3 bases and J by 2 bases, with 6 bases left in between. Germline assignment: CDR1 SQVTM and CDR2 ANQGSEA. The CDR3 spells CSVEGTTDTQYF. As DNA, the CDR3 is TGCAGCGTTGAGGGCACCACAGATACGCAGTATTTT.

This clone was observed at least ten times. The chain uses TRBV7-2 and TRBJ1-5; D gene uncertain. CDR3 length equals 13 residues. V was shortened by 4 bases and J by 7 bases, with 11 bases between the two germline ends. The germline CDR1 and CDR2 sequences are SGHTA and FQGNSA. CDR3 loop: CASSWNLDQPQHF. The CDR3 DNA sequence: TGTGCCAGCAGCTGGAACTTGGACCAGCCCCAGCATTTT.

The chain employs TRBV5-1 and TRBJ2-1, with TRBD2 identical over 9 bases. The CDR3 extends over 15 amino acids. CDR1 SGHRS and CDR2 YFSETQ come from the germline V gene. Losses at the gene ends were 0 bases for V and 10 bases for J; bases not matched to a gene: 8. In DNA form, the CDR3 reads TGCGCCAGCAGCTTGGCGCCTAGCGGGGCGGAAGAGCAGTTCTTC. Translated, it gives CASSLAPSGAEEQFF. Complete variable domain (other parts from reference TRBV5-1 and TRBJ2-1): KAGVTQTPRYLIKTRGQQVTLSCSPISGHRSVSWYQQTPGQGLQFLFEYFSETQRNKGNFPGRFSGRQFSNSRSEMNVSTLELGDSALYLCASSLAPSGAEEQFFGPGTRLTVL.

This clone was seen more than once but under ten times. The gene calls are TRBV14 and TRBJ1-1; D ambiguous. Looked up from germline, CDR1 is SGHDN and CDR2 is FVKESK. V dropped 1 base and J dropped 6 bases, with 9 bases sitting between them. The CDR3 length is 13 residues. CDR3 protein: CASSQVLRSEAFF. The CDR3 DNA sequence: TGTGCCAGCAGCCAAGTCTTGAGGTCTGAAGCTTTCTTT.

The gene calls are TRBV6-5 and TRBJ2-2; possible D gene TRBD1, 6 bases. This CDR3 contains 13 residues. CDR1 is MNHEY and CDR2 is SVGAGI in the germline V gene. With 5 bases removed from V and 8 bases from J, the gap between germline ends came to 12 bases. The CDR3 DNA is TGTGCCAGCAGTGGGGTCGACAGGGGGGAGCTGTTTTTT. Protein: CASSGVDRGELFF.

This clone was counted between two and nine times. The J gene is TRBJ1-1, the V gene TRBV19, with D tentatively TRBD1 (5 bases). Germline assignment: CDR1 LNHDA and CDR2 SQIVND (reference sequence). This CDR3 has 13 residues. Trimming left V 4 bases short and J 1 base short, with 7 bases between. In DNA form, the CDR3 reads TGTGCCAGTAGTACCGACAGGAACACTGAAGCTTTCTTT. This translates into CASSTDRNTEAFF.

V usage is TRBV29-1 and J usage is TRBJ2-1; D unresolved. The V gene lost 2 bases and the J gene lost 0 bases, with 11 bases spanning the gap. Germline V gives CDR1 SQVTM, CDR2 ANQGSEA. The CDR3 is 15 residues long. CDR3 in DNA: TGCAGCGTTGAATGGGTTAGTAGCTCCTACAATGAGCAGTTCTTC. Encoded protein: CSVEWVSSSYNEQFF.

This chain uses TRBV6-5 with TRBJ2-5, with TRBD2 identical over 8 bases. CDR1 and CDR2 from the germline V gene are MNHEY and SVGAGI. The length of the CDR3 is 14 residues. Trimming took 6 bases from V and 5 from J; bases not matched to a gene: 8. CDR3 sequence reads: CASRPGTSPETQYF. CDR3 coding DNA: TGTGCCAGCAGACCCGGGACTAGTCCGGAGACCCAGTACTTC.

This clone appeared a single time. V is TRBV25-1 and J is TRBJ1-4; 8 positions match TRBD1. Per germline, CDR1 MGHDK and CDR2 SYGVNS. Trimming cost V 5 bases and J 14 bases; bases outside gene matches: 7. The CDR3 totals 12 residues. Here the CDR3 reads CASSRQGRSLFF. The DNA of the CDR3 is TGTGCCAGCAGTAGACAGGGGCGCAGTCTGTTTTTT.

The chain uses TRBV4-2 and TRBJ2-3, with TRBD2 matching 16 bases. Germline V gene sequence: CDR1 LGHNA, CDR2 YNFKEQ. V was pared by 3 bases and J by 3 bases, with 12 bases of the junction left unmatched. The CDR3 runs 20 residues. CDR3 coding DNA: TGTGCCAGCAGCCAGCTGGGGACTAGCGGGGGGGCGGTGTGGACAGATACGCAGTATTTT. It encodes CASSQLGTSGGAVWTDTQYF.

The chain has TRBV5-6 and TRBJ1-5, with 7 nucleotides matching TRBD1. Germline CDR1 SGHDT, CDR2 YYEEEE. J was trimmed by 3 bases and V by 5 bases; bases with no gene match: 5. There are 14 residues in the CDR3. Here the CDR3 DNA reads TGTGCCAGCAGTAGAGGGGGCTCCAATCAGCCCCAGCATTTT. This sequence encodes CASSRGGSNQPQHF.

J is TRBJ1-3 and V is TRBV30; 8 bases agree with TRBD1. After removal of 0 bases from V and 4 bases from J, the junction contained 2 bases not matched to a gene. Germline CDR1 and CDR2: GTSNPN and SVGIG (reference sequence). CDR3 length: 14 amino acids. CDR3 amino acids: CAWSVGQGGNTIYF. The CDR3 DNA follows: TGTGCCTGGAGTGTCGGACAGGGAGGAAACACCATATATTTT.

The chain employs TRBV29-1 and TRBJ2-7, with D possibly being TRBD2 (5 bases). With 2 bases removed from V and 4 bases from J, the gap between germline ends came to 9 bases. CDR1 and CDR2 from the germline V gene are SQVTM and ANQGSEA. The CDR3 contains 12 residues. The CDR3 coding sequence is TGCAGCGTTGAAACGGAGGTTTACGAGCAGTACTTC. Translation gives CSVETEVYEQYF.

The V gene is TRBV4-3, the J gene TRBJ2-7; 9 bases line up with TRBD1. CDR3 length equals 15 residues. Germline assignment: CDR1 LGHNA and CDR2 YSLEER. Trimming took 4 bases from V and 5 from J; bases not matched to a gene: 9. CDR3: CASSPSPQGADEQYF. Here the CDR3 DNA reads TGCGCCAGCAGCCCCTCTCCACAGGGGGCCGACGAGCAGTACTTC.

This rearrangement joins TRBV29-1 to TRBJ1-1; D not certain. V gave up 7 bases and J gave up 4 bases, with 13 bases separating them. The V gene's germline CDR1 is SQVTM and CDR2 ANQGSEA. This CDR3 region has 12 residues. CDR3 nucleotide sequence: TGCAGCGGAGTGGGGAGGGTCACTGAAGCTTTCTTT. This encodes CSGVGRVTEAFF.

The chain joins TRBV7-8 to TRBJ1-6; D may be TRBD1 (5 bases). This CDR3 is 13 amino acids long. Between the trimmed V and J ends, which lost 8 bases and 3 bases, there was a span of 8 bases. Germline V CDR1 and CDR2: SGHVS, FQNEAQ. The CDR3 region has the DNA TGTGCCAGCGGGGACGGCTATAATTCACCCCTCCACTTT. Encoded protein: CASGDGYNSPLHF.

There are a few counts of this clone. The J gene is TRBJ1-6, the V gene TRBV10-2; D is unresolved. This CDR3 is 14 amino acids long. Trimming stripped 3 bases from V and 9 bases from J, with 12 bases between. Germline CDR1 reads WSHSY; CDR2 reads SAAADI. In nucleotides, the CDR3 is TGCGCCAGCAGTGAAAGAACGGAGGCTTCACCCCTCCACTTT. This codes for CASSERTEASPLHF.

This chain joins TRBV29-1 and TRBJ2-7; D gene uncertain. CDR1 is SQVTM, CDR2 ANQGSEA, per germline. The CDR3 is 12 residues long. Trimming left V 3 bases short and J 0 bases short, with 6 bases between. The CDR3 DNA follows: TGCAGCGTTGAGGGAAGCTCCTACGAGCAGTACTTC. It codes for CSVEGSSYEQYF.

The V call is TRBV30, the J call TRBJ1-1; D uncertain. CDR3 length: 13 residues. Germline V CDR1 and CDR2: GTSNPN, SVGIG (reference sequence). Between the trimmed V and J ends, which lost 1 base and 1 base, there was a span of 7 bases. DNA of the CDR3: TGTGCCTGGAGTGGTTTGGAGAACACTGAAGCTTTCTTT. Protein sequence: CAWSGLENTEAFF.

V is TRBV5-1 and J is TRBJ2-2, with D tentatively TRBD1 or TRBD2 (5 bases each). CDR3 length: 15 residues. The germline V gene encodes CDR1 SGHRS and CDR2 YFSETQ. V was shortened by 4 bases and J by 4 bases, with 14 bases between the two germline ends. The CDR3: CASSDRDPITGELFF. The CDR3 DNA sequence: TGCGCCAGCAGCGACCGGGACCCTATCACCGGGGAGCTGTTTTTT.